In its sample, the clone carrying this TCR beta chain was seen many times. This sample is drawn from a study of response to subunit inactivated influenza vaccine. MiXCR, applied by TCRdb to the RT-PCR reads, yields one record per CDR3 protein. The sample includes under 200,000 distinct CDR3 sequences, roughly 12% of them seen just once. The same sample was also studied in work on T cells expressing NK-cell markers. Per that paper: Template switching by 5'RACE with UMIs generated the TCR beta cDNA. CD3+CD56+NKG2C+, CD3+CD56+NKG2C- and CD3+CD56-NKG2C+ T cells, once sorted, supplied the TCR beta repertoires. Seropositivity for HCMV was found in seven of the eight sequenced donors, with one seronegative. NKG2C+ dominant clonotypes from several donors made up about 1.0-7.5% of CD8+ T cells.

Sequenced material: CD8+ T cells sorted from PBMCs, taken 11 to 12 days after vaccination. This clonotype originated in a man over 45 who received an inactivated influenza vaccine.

The CDR3 coding sequence is TGCAGTGCTAGCGACCCCCAAGAGACCCAGTACTTC. Amino acid sequence: CSASDPQETQYF. This chain connects TRBV20-1 to TRBJ2-5, with no clear D. Between the trimmed V and J ends, which lost 3 bases and 1 base, there was a span of 6 bases. The CDR3 totals 12 residues. The germline V gene has CDR1 DFQATT and CDR2 SNEGSKA (reference sequence).